This T cell receptor beta chain was identified in a study of blood T cells in healthy people across ages. Alongside a J-beta primer mix, a sample-barcoded 5' primer served in a second PCR lasting roughly 6 to 12 cycles. TCRdb re-called the 5' RACE reads through MiXCR, storing one row per CDR3 protein. Here the sample spans hundreds of thousands of distinct CDR3 sequences, 40% to 50% being singletons. CDR1 is MNHEY, CDR2 SVGEGT, per germline. CDR3 length: 17 amino acids. V trimming: 2 bases; J trimming: 6 bases; junction bases outside the gene matches: 11. Findings and caveats of the study: Without sorted subsets, naive and antigen-experienced compartments could not be conclusively compared.

This clonotype was detected a few times. Antigen: not known. Sequencing was done on a sample of blood. The sequence was obtained from an elderly man in good health. V is TRBV6-2 or TRBV6-3 and J is TRBJ2-5; the match to TRBD1 covers 11 bases. The CDR3 sequence: CASSYHGTGGSVKTQYF. Here the CDR3 DNA reads TGTGCCAGCAGTTACCACGGGACAGGGGGTTCCGTAAAGACCCAGTACTTC.